A selection of T cell receptor beta chains follows, all from one sample in a study of CXCR3-negative and CXCR3-positive naive CD8 T cells. TCRdb re-called the 5' RACE reads and gives one entry per CDR3 protein, without DNA. The sample shows some 130,000 distinct CDR3 sequences, and roughly 0.59% sits with its ten largest clones. The sequenced material came from naive CXCR3+ CD8+ T cells from blood. These receptors were taken from a human donor in good health. Some clones in this sample may be carry-over from other donors' samples. Each CDR3 is given with its conserved first and last residue.

j_gene: TRBJ1-1; v_gene: TRBV29-1; CDR3aa: CSVRRGGGEVNTEAFF
j_gene: TRBJ2-1; v_gene: TRBV7-3; CDR3aa: CASRLTGLTEQFF
j_gene: TRBJ2-1; v_gene: TRBV6-5; CDR3aa: CASSSGLAGGGDEQFF
j_gene: TRBJ2-5; v_gene: TRBV3-1; CDR3aa: CASSQDLAGASQETQYF
j_gene: TRBJ2-5; v_gene: TRBV10-3; CDR3aa: CAISVSGIETQYF
j_gene: TRBJ1-1; v_gene: TRBV20-1; CDR3aa: CSARGEMNTEAFF
j_gene: TRBJ1-2; v_gene: TRBV20-1; CDR3aa: CSARDTGTAYGHTF
j_gene: TRBJ2-1; v_gene: TRBV3-1; CDR3aa: CASSPAEGGEQFF
j_gene: TRBJ1-1; v_gene: TRBV30; CDR3aa: CAWTPGTLNTEAFF
j_gene: TRBJ2-7; v_gene: TRBV28; CDR3aa: CASSSSRIYEQYF
j_gene: TRBJ2-1; v_gene: TRBV12-3/TRBV12-4; CDR3aa: CASSLLGMGNEQFF
j_gene: TRBJ2-1; v_gene: TRBV7-3; CDR3aa: CASSPDRGSGNEQFF
j_gene: TRBJ1-1; v_gene: TRBV11-2; CDR3aa: CASSLRAEAFF
j_gene: TRBJ2-3; v_gene: TRBV4-1; CDR3aa: CASSQESGSTDTQYF
j_gene: TRBJ2-7; v_gene: TRBV4-1; CDR3aa: CASSEVLAGSNEQYF
j_gene: TRBJ2-1; v_gene: TRBV29-1; CDR3aa: CSVLGRGEQFF
j_gene: TRBJ2-7; v_gene: TRBV29-1; CDR3aa: CSVGDRGPSYEQYF
j_gene: TRBJ2-1; v_gene: TRBV7-9; CDR3aa: CASSTNTLSNNEQFF
j_gene: TRBJ1-6; v_gene: TRBV7-9; CDR3aa: CASRTRDSYNSPLHF
j_gene: TRBJ2-3; v_gene: TRBV12-3/TRBV12-4; CDR3aa: CASSVLAGGHGDTQYF
j_gene: TRBJ2-7; v_gene: TRBV6-5; CDR3aa: CASTPDRDNYEQYF
j_gene: TRBJ1-1; v_gene: TRBV27; CDR3aa: CASSPMTGFNTEAFF
j_gene: TRBJ2-6; v_gene: TRBV10-3; CDR3aa: CAISEGTSGANVLTF
j_gene: TRBJ1-2; v_gene: TRBV7-2; CDR3aa: CASSLGGFGYGYTF